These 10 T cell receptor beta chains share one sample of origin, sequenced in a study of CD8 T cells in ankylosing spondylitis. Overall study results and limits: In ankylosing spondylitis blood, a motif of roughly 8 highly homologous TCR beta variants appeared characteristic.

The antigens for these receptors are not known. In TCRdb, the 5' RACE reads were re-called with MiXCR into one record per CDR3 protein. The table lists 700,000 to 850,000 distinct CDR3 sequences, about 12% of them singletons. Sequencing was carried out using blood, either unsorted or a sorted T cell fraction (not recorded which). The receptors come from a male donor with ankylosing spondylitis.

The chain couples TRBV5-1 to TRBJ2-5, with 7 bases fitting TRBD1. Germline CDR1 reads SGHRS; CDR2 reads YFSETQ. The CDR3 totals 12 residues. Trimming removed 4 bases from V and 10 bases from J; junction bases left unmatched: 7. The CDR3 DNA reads TGCGCCAGCAGCGCCCAGTACAGGGGCCAGTACTTC. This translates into CASSAQYRGQYF.

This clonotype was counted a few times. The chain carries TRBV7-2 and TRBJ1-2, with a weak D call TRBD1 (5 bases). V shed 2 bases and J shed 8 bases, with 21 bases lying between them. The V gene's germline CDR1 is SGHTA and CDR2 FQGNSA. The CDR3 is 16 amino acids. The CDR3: CASSLRARAFSNGYTF. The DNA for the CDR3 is TGTGCCAGCAGCTTACGCGCCAGGGCATTTTCAAACGGCTACACCTTC.

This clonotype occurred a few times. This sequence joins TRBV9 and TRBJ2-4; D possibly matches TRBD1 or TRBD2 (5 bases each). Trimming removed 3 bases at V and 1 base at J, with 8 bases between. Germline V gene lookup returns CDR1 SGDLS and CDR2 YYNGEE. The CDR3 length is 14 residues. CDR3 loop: CASSGGPAKNIQYF. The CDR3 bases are TGTGCCAGCAGCGGGGGACCGGCCAAAAACATTCAGTACTTC.

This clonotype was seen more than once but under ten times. CDR3 in DNA: TGCAGTGCTAGAGATGTAATAGGACTAGCGGGAGGGACCTACAATGAGCAGTTCTTC. This codes for CSARDVIGLAGGTYNEQFF. The rearrangement links TRBV20-1 to TRBJ2-1; 15 bases line up with TRBD2. CDR3 length: 19 residues. Germline-derived CDR1 and CDR2 are DFQATT and SNEGSKA (reference sequence). V was pared by 0 bases and J by 2 bases, with 8 bases of the junction left unmatched.

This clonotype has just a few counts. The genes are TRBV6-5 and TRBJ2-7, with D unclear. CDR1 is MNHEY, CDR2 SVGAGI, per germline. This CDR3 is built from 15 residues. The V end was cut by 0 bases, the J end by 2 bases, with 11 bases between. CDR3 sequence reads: CASSYSPDGAYEQYF. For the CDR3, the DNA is TGTGCCAGCAGTTACTCACCGGACGGTGCCTACGAGCAGTACTTC.

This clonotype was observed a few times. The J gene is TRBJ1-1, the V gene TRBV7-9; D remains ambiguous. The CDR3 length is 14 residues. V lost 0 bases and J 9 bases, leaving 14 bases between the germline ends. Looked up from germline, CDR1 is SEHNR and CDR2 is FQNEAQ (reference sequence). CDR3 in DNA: TGTGCCAGCAGCTTAGCTACACCTCCAACTCAAGCTTTCTTT. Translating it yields CASSLATPPTQAFF.

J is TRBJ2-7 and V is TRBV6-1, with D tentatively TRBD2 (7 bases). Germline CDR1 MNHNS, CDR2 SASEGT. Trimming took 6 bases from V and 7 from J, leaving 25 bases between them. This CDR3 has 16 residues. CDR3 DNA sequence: TGTGCCAGCAGACAGAGGGGGGGCGGAAGACGTACTGAGCAGTACTTC. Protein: CASRQRGGGRRTEQYF.

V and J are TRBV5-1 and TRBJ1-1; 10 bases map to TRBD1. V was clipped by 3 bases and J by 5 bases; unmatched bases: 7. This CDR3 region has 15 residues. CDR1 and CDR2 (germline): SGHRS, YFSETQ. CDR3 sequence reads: CASSSGQGMRTEAFF. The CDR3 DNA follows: TGCGCCAGCAGCTCGGGACAGGGGATGAGGACTGAAGCTTTCTTT.

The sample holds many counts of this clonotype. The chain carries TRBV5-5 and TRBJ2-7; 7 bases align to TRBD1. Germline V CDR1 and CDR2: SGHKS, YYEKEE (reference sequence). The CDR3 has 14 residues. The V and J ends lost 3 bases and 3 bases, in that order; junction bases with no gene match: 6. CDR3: CASSSGQRYYEQYF. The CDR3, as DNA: TGTGCCAGCAGCTCGGGACAGAGGTACTACGAGCAGTACTTC.

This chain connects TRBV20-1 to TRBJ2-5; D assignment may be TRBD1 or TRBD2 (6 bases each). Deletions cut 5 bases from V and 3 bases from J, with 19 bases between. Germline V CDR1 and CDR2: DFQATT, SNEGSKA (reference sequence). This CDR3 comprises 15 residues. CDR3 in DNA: TGCAGTGCTGCCCGGGGGCGGTTTCGGAAAGAGACCCAGTACTTC. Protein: CSAARGRFRKETQYF.